Sequencing of this T cell receptor beta chain was carried out in a study of blood T cell repertoires in COVID-19. Study-level information: There were acute and convalescent COVID-19 samples, and they came from the United States, Italy and Spain.

Germline values: CDR1 LNHDA, CDR2 SQIVND (reference sequence). CDR3 length equals 14 residues. J gave up 4 bases and V 5 bases, and 6 bases lay outside the gene matches. Original handling: The authors estimated nucleated cell counts from reference gene primer amplification. Clones were read by immunoSEQ multiplex PCR, and TCRdb kept only the in-frame ones, dropping some. V and J calls and clone size follow that table, whereas D and trimming were derived from the DNA. The sample carries around 140,000 clones, 75% to 80% recorded once. Clinical histories supplied by participants themselves formed the basis of cohort assignment.

This TCR was recovered from a woman aged 50 to 60 who had recovered from COVID-19. Sequenced sample: PBMCs or T cells enriched from blood (not recorded which). The chain combines TRBV19 with TRBJ1-2, with 8 bases fitting TRBD1. This CDR3 is CASSVAGGGYGYTF. As DNA, the CDR3 is TGTGCCAGTAGTGTGGCAGGGGGCGGCTATGGCTACACCTTC.